These 30 T cell receptor beta chains were all obtained from the same sample, sequenced in a study of CD8 T cells in Susac syndrome. When the RNA was reverse transcribed, random hexamers were used with an input of roughly 0.45 to 1 ug. Via MiXCR, TCRdb re-called the immunoSEQ multiplex PCR reads, giving one row per CDR3 protein. The sample yields 95,000 to 150,000 distinct CDR3 sequences, around 94% seen once. Specimen: CD8+ T cells from PBMCs. The receptor set was obtained from a human donor with Susac syndrome.

The chain employs TRBV6-5 and TRBJ2-1, with 10 nucleotides matching TRBD2. The germline V gene encodes CDR1 MNHEY and CDR2 SVGAGI. The CDR3 is 17 amino acids. V trimming: 0 bases; J trimming: 1 base; junction bases outside the gene matches: 3. This CDR3 is CASSYSASGGSYNEQFF. CDR3 sequence (DNA): TGTGCCAGCAGTTACTCGGCTAGCGGGGGTTCCTACAATGAGCAGTTCTTC.

The chain is built from TRBV5-4 and TRBJ1-2; perhaps TRBD1 as D (6 bases). The V gene lost 3 bases and the J gene lost 8 bases, with 11 bases spanning the gap. Germline V lookup: CDR1 SGHNT, CDR2 YYREEE (reference sequence). The CDR3 extends over 12 amino acids. As DNA, the CDR3 is TGTGCCAGCAGCTCGGGACAATGGGGCTACACCTTC. Its translation: CASSSGQWGYTF.

CDR3 protein: CASSRRDLITDTQYF. CDR3 sequence (DNA): TGTGCCAGCAGTAGGCGGGACCTAATAACAGATACGCAGTATTTT. The rearrangement links TRBV3-1 to TRBJ2-3, with D maybe TRBD2 (6 bases). In germline, CDR1 is LGHDT, CDR2 YNNKEL (reference sequence). V lost 6 bases and J 3 bases, leaving 16 bases between the germline ends. The CDR3 is 15 residues long.

The rearrangement links TRBV29-1 to TRBJ1-5, with TRBD1 matching over 8 bases. Per germline, CDR1 SQVTM and CDR2 ANQGSEA. CDR3 length: 15 residues. The J segment lost 2 bases and the V segment lost 6 bases, leaving 9 bases of the junction unmatched. CDR3 DNA sequence: TGCAGCGTGACGAAAGGACAGGGTGGCAATCAGCCCCAGCATTTT. Its protein product is CSVTKGQGGNQPQHF.

CDR3 DNA: TGTGCCAGCAGTGAGAGCGGGGGGGCAACAGATACGCAGTATTTT. It specifies CASSESGGATDTQYF. The rearrangement links TRBV6-4 to TRBJ2-3, with TRBD2 identical over 10 bases. The CDR3 extends over 15 amino acids. The V segment lost 3 bases and the J segment 3 bases; nucleotides outside the gene matches: 3. In germline, CDR1 is MRHNA, CDR2 SNTAGT.

This clonotype was seen only once. The chain couples TRBV20-1 to TRBJ2-7; 11 bases map to TRBD2. With 5 bases clipped from V and 2 bases from J, the junction kept 5 bases outside the gene matches. Germline V CDR1 and CDR2: DFQATT, SNEGSKA (reference sequence). The CDR3 has 14 residues. CDR3 sequence (DNA): TGCAGTGCTCGTTCTAGCGGGGGGCCCTACGAGCAGTACTTC. Amino acids: CSARSSGGPYEQYF.

This chain uses TRBV20-1 with TRBJ2-7; either TRBD1 or TRBD2 may supply D (6 bases each). The CDR3 is made up of 11 amino acids. The germline CDR1 and CDR2 sequences are DFQATT and SNEGSKA (reference sequence). V lost 3 bases and J 7 bases, leaving 10 bases between the germline ends. The CDR3 DNA is TGCAGTGCTAGTTGGGGGGCAGAGCAGTACTTC. Protein sequence: CSASWGAEQYF.

The chain couples TRBV29-1 to TRBJ1-1; tentative D call: TRBD1 (6 bases). There are 11 residues in the CDR3. Trimming cost V 8 bases and J 3 bases, with 10 bases left between them. Per germline, CDR1 SQVTM and CDR2 ANQGSEA. This CDR3 is CSSRGDTEAFF. In nucleotides, the CDR3 is TGCAGCTCGAGGGGGGACACTGAAGCTTTCTTT. The variable domain in full, with the rest retrieved from reference TRBV29-1 and TRBJ1-1, is SAVISQKPSRDICQRGTSLTIQCQVDSQVTMMFWYRQQPGQSLTLIATANQGSEATYESGFVIDKFPISRPNLTFSTLTVSNMSPEDSSIYLCSSRGDTEAFFGQGTRLTVV.

This clonotype was seen a single time. This chain links TRBV10-1 with TRBJ2-3, with D perhaps being TRBD1 or TRBD2 (6 bases each). V was shortened by 6 bases and J by 2 bases, with 18 bases between the two germline ends. The length of the CDR3 is 16 residues. In germline, CDR1 is WNHNN, CDR2 SYGVQD (reference sequence). The CDR3 DNA reads TGCGCCAGCAGCGAGGTTGGGGGGCCATCCACAGATACGCAGTATTTT. Protein sequence: CASSEVGGPSTDTQYF.

This chain joins TRBV9 and TRBJ2-1; D is uncertain. Looked up from germline, CDR1 is SGDLS and CDR2 is YYNGEE. The V end lost 0 bases, the J end lost 8 bases, and 6 bases lay between the germline ends. This CDR3 is built from 12 residues. In DNA, the CDR3 is TGTGCCAGCAGCGTAGATCTCCATGAGCAGTTCTTC. This sequence encodes CASSVDLHEQFF. Full variable domain (missing parts from reference TRBV9 and TRBJ2-1): DSGVTQTPKHLITATGQRVTLRCSPRSGDLSVYWYQQSLDQGLQFLIQYYNGEERAKGNILERFSAQQFPDLHSELNLSSLELGDSALYFCASSVDLHEQFFGPGTRLTVL.

The chain employs TRBV13 and TRBJ2-5; D is unclear. Trimming pared 5 bases from V and 5 bases from J, leaving 6 bases between. CDR1 and CDR2 from the germline V gene are PRHDT and FYEKMQ (reference sequence). The CDR3 loop spans 11 amino acids. CDR3 nucleotide sequence: TGTGCCAGCAGCCGATCCGAGACCCAGTACTTC. Translating gives CASSRSETQYF.

This clonotype appeared a single time. The chain has TRBV12-3 or TRBV12-4 and TRBJ2-7; a weak D match, TRBD2 (6 bases). CDR3 length: 14 amino acids. V was trimmed by 5 bases and J by 2 bases, leaving 13 bases between them. The chain's CDR3 is CASSKRAGTYEQYF. In DNA, the CDR3 is TGTGCCAGCAGTAAGCGGGCGGGTACCTACGAGCAGTACTTC.

The chain employs TRBV24-1 and TRBJ2-1, with 10 bases matching TRBD2. Trimming at V came to 1 base and at J to 10 bases, leaving 6 bases not matched to a gene. This CDR3 spans 15 amino acids. CDR1 and CDR2 (germline): KGHDR, SFDVKD. CDR3 sequence reads: CATSDLASGGTEQFF. CDR3 sequence (DNA): TGTGCCACCAGTGATTTAGCTAGCGGGGGTACGGAGCAGTTCTTC.

The V call is TRBV2, the J call TRBJ1-4, with D perhaps TRBD1 (5 bases). Between the trimmed V and J ends, which lost 5 bases and 3 bases, there was a span of 10 bases. From germline, CDR1 is SNHLY and CDR2 FYNNEI. There are 14 residues in the CDR3. Here the CDR3 reads CASSKGRSNEKLFF. DNA of the CDR3: TGTGCCAGCAGTAAGGGACGGTCTAATGAAAAACTGTTTTTT.

V and J are TRBV19 and TRBJ2-1; 10 bases are a match to TRBD2. Germline CDR1 LNHDA, CDR2 SQIVND (reference sequence). V shed 3 bases and J 4 bases; nucleotides not matched to a gene: 6. The length of the CDR3 is 16 residues. DNA for the CDR3: TGTGCCAGTAGTATGGTGAGCGGGGGGGATTACAATGAGCAGTTCTTC. Protein sequence: CASSMVSGGDYNEQFF.

This rearrangement joins TRBV29-1 to TRBJ1-2, with D hard to call. Germline values: CDR1 SQVTM, CDR2 ANQGSEA. This CDR3 spans 13 amino acids. The V end was cut by 0 bases, the J end by 5 bases, with 10 bases between. CDR3 residues: CSVEDHSYYGYTF. The CDR3 DNA is TGCAGCGTTGAAGATCACAGTTATTATGGCTACACCTTC.

CDR3 nucleotide sequence: TGCAGCGTTGAACAGGGGACTCCGGATGGCTACACCTTC. This codes for CSVEQGTPDGYTF. The gene calls are TRBV29-1 and TRBJ1-2, with a tentative D call TRBD1 (6 bases). CDR3 length: 13 amino acids. Trimming removed 2 bases from V and 6 bases from J, with 13 bases in between. Germline values: CDR1 SQVTM, CDR2 ANQGSEA.

In this sample, this clonotype turned up once. The gene calls are TRBV7-6 and TRBJ1-3; the D is unclear. The CDR3 loop spans 14 amino acids. Germline-derived CDR1 and CDR2 are SGHVS and FNYEAQ. V lost 5 bases, J lost 2 bases, and 10 bases lay in between. CDR3 bases: TGTGCCAGCAGCCCACTGTTTACTGGAAACACCATATATTTT. As protein: CASSPLFTGNTIYF. The entire variable domain, with the rest obtained from reference TRBV7-6 and TRBJ1-3, is as follows: GAGVSQSPRYKVTKRGQDVALRCDPISGHVSLYWYRQALGQGPEFLTYFNYEAQQDKSGLPNDRFSAERPEGSISTLTIQRTEQRDSAMYRCASSPLFTGNTIYFGEGSWLTVV.

The chain uses TRBV6-2 or TRBV6-3 and TRBJ1-1; D gene ambiguous. This CDR3 contains 16 residues. CDR1 and CDR2 from the germline V gene are MNHEY and SVGEGT. V was clipped by 2 bases and J by 3 bases, with 16 bases between them. CDR3 loop: CASSYNAGGPYTEAFF. CDR3 sequence (DNA): TGTGCCAGCAGTTACAATGCGGGAGGACCTTACACTGAAGCTTTCTTT.

The rearrangement links TRBV30 to TRBJ2-7, with 8 bases that match TRBD1. The CDR3 spans 14 residues. V lost 6 bases to trimming and J lost 2 bases; unmatched junction nucleotides: 9. Germline V gene lookup returns CDR1 GTSNPN and CDR2 SVGIG (reference sequence). This CDR3 is CACIIRDRPYEQYF. CDR3 coding DNA: TGTGCCTGTATCATCCGGGACAGGCCCTACGAGCAGTACTTC.

The V and J genes are TRBV7-8 and TRBJ1-5; D is unresolved. V lost 0 bases, J lost 5 bases, and 14 bases lay in between. The CDR3 contains 16 residues. CDR1 and CDR2 (germline): SGHVS, FQNEAQ. In nucleotides, the CDR3 is TGTGCCAGCAGCTTAGCCGGGCCCAAAATTTATCAGCCCCAGCATTTT. Amino acids: CASSLAGPKIYQPQHF. The full variable domain, in which reference TRBV7-8 and TRBJ1-5 provide the parts outside the CDR3, is GAGVSQSPRYKVAKRGQDVALRCDPISGHVSLFWYQQALGQGPEFLTYFQNEAQLDKSGLPSDRFFAERPEGSVSTLKIQRTQQEDSAVYLCASSLAGPKIYQPQHFGDGTRLSIL.

The rearrangement uses TRBV20-1 and TRBJ1-1; possibly TRBD1 for D (6 bases). The germline CDR1 and CDR2 sequences are DFQATT and SNEGSKA (reference sequence). Trimming cost V 3 bases and J 6 bases, with 17 bases left between them. The CDR3 contains 14 residues. The CDR3 loop is CSASRSQGGAEAFF. The DNA for the CDR3 is TGCAGTGCTAGTCGTTCACAGGGTGGAGCTGAAGCTTTCTTT.

In this sample, this clonotype turned up a few times. The chain couples TRBV19 to TRBJ2-1; D ambiguous. Germline V CDR1 and CDR2: LNHDA, SQIVND (reference sequence). Trimming pared 5 bases from V and 6 bases from J, leaving 5 bases between. There are 11 residues in the CDR3. Here the CDR3 reads CASSLANEQFF. The DNA of the CDR3 is TGTGCCAGTAGTCTGGCCAATGAGCAGTTCTTC.

The chain couples TRBV20-1 to TRBJ2-5; D is perhaps TRBD1 or TRBD2 (6 bases each). The CDR3 sequence is 14 residues long. V was trimmed by 6 bases and J by 3 bases, leaving 17 bases between them. Germline loops: CDR1 DFQATT, CDR2 SNEGSKA (reference sequence). CDR3 sequence reads: CSAGGTRREETQYF. For the CDR3, the DNA is TGCAGTGCGGGGGGCACCAGAAGGGAAGAGACCCAGTACTTC.

J is TRBJ2-5 and V is TRBV6-5, with D uncertain. CDR3 size: 14 residues. Germline lookup yields CDR1 MNHEY and CDR2 SVGAGI. V was cut by 2 bases and J by 9 bases, with 16 bases left in between. CDR3 in DNA: TGTGCCAGCAGTTACGACCTTGGTTCGCTGGCCCAGTACTTC. Protein: CASSYDLGSLAQYF.

The V and J genes are TRBV5-6 and TRBJ1-6; D remains unclear. Trimming took 4 bases from V and 9 from J, leaving 11 bases between them. The CDR3 covers 13 residues. Germline assignment: CDR1 SGHDT and CDR2 YYEEEE. CDR3 amino acids: CASSQQISSPLHF. The CDR3 nucleotides read TGTGCCAGCAGCCAACAAATCAGTTCACCCCTCCACTTT.

This clonotype was counted a single time. V usage is TRBV9 and J usage is TRBJ2-1, with D maybe TRBD2 (5 bases). CDR3 length: 15 amino acids. Germline V gene sequence: CDR1 SGDLS, CDR2 YYNGEE. Trimming pared 0 bases from V and 6 bases from J, leaving 13 bases between. CDR3 residues: CASSVDSAASNEQFF. CDR3 DNA: TGTGCCAGCAGCGTAGATTCAGCGGCATCCAATGAGCAGTTCTTC.

The rearrangement uses TRBV9 and TRBJ1-6; TRBD1 might be the D (5 bases). Germline CDR1 reads SGDLS; CDR2 reads YYNGEE. This CDR3 is built from 14 residues. Trimming removed 0 bases at V and 10 bases at J, with 11 bases between. CDR3 region: CASSVGGVGSPLHF. The CDR3 coding sequence is TGTGCCAGCAGCGTAGGGGGGGTTGGATCACCCCTCCACTTT.

The chain links TRBV7-3 to TRBJ2-3, with D hard to call. CDR1 SGHTA and CDR2 FQGTGA come from the germline V gene. The V and J ends lost 5 bases and 0 bases respectively, with 6 bases between them. This CDR3 is 13 amino acids long. CDR3: CASSNPSTDTQYF. The DNA of the CDR3 is TGTGCCAGCAGCAACCCTAGCACAGATACGCAGTATTTT.

The gene calls are TRBV7-3 and TRBJ2-5, with D maybe TRBD2 (6 bases). V was shortened by 1 base and J by 1 base, with 10 bases between the two germline ends. This CDR3 is built from 15 residues. The V gene's germline CDR1 is SGHTA and CDR2 FQGTGA. The CDR3 loop reads CASSLIGGTQETQYF. The DNA for the CDR3 is TGTGCCAGCAGCTTAATCGGCGGGACCCAAGAGACCCAGTACTTC.